The TCR beta chain under discussion was sequenced for a study of shared clonotypes between healthy human individuals (dated by TCRdb to about 2020). Background for the entire study: A few men and two women, aged 18 to 49 years, made up the cohort. Blood TCR repertoires of five healthy adults were deeply sequenced to estimate repertoire size and the extent of clonotype sharing between individuals. To increase sequencing depth and limit assay-specific biases, TCR repertoire library preparation and sequencing were carried out by different laboratories using diverse techniques. Between about 0.94 and 8.9 billion PBMCs per donor were obtained by leukapheresis. Paper-wide results and their limitations: Because the study included a small number of donors, the genetic and exposure-history diversity represented was limited. Sampling was restricted to blood, and TCR repertoires in tissues likely differ from the TCR repertoires found in blood. Based on pairwise subsampling, the degree of clonotype sharing among donors was expected to be affected by sequencing depth.

The germline V gene (reference sequence) supplies CDR1 SEHNR and CDR2 FQNEAQ. V is clipped by 0 bases and J by 4 bases, and the sequence between their germline boundaries is 12 bases long. Its CDR3 holds 15 amino acids, cysteine through phenylalanine. Left in the record is the CDR3 DNA by itself, 45 bases read in frame from the first base. Healthy HIV-negative adults with no recently reported acute infections or vaccinations were included as donors. Every donor was a Caucasian adult living in Nashville, Tennessee, USA. For unsorted samples, 90 million or so PBMCs were counted and genomic DNA was extracted with the QIAamp DNA Blood Mini kit. Blood was collected by leukapheresis, and PBMCs were isolated by Ficoll-Histopaque density gradient centrifugation and then cryopreserved in liquid nitrogen vapor phase. Using the deep immunoSEQ assay, TCR CDR3 regions were amplified from genomic DNA by multiplex PCR. Genomic DNA extracted from each cell subset was distributed evenly over all wells of several immunoSEQ 96-well plates, and each plate served as one replicate. Each replicate PCR for unsorted PBMC received roughly 0.3 ug genomic DNA, equal to about 30,000 T cell genomes. Unsorted PBMC genomic DNA was sequenced across ten immunoSEQ deep assay plates. Purified libraries were measured with a Qubit 3.0 fluorometer, size-checked on a Bioanalyzer 2100, and measured again with the KAPA Library Quantification kit. A separate single-read 150-cycle Illumina NextSeq 550 flow cell was used to sequence each immunoSEQ 96-well plate. On the study's bioinformatics: Because the immunoSEQ output included only junctional sequences and no quality scores, the filtering could not be the same as the filtering used for full-length reads. To assign V/J genes and CDR3, sequences were annotated using PyIR, a Python wrapper for IgBLAST v1.9, with IMGT germline references. Reads were filtered out if the reads had weak V/J assignments (E-value above 1e-6), no CDR3, stop codons, out-of-frame junctions, or ambiguous translated residues. V3J clonotypes were defined by identical inferred V gene, J gene, and CDR3 amino acid sequence. To compute the percentage overlap between repertoires, the number of shared unique clonotypes was divided by the size of the smaller repertoire. Richness of each repertoire was evaluated using RTK rarefaction, the Chao1 estimator, and Recon v2.1 estimates of unobserved clonotypes. Entries here come from immuneACCESS through TCRdb and include only in-frame sequences with V and J called. Some clones fail to appear in such tables; in the studies checked, an unresolved V gene covers under half of the shortfall, and the cause of the remainder is unknown. That table supplies the V and J calls and clone size; D and trimming were determined from the DNA. The sample contains fewer than 600,000 clones, roughly 79% of them found a single time. The top ten clonotypes cover around 12% of the sample.

This clone was counted a single time. Which antigen it targets is not known. Nothing much larger sits one base from this clone, and base qualities are not available. The source is a woman aged 40 to 55 in good health. Some clones in this sample may be carry-over from other donors' samples. The V gene is TRBV7-9 and the J gene is TRBJ1-2; a tentative D call is TRBD1 (6 bases match). Input material: PBMCs. In nucleotide form, the sequence is TGTGCCAGCAGCTTAGCGTTGACAGGCCCCTATGGCTACACCTTC. Its protein is CASSLALTGPYGYTF.